The next 17 T cell receptor beta chains were all read from a single sample in a study of blood T cell repertoires in COVID-19. Method: immunoSEQ multiplex PCR; TCRdb's copy keeps in-frame clones and lacks some. Altogether 300,000 to 400,000 clones are present, around 87% being singletons, with the ten largest covering under 3%. The sequencing sample was made of peripheral blood. These receptor sequences come from a woman in her sixties or seventies with COVID-19, enrolled during active disease.

Of note for this clone: Other DNA sequences within the sample encode an identical CDR3. V is TRBV5-1 and J is TRBJ1-1; D not certain. Germline CDR1 is SGHRS and CDR2 is YFSETQ. The CDR3 spans 12 residues. V lost 0 bases, J lost 5 bases, and 5 bases lay in between. CDR3 residues: CASSLDGTEAFF. The CDR3 bases are TGCGCCAGCAGCTTGGACGGGACTGAAGCTTTCTTT.

This chain joins TRBV5-1 and TRBJ1-2; no firm D call. The CDR3 is made up of 15 amino acids. With 0 bases removed from V and 4 bases from J, the gap between germline ends came to 13 bases. Germline assignment: CDR1 SGHRS and CDR2 YFSETQ. CDR3: CASSLAQVAGYGYTF. CDR3 in DNA: TGCGCCAGCAGCTTGGCCCAGGTGGCGGGCTATGGCTACACCTTC.

This clone was seen a handful of times. The V and J genes are TRBV11-3 and TRBJ2-1; 7 nucleotides line up with TRBD2. Trimming cost V 1 base and J 3 bases; bases outside gene matches: 6. The CDR3 runs to 16 residues. In germline, CDR1 is SGHNT, CDR2 YENEEA. The DNA of the CDR3 is TGTGCCAGCAGCTTAGCAAGCGGGGAGATCTACAATGAGCAGTTCTTC. It is translated as CASSLASGEIYNEQFF. Supplemented by reference TRBV11-3 and TRBJ2-1, the full variable domain reads EAGVVQSPRYKIIEKKQPVAFWCNPISGHNTLYWYLQNLGQGPELLIRYENEEAVDDSQLPKDRFSAERLKGVDSTLKIQPAELGDSAVYLCASSLASGEIYNEQFFGPGTRLTVL.

This chain joins TRBV7-8 and TRBJ2-2; TRBD2 aligns across 7 bases. This CDR3 contains 17 residues. Germline CDR1 SGHVS, CDR2 FQNEAQ. The trim removed 0 bases at V and 4 bases at J, leaving 8 bases unmatched. The CDR3 reads CASSLAVLADFTGELFF. CDR3 DNA sequence: TGTGCCAGCAGCTTAGCAGTGCTAGCGGATTTCACCGGGGAGCTGTTTTTT.

V usage is TRBV7-9 and J usage is TRBJ2-3; TRBD2 matches 9 bases. The junction had 1 base not matched to a gene; V was cut back by 5 bases and J by 4 bases. Germline CDR1 SEHNR, CDR2 FQNEAQ (reference sequence). The CDR3 extends over 13 amino acids. The CDR3: CASSRGGADTQYF. The CDR3 nucleotides are TGTGCCAGCAGCCGCGGGGGGGCAGATACGCAGTATTTT.

This rearrangement joins TRBV6-5 to TRBJ2-7, with 9 bases identical to TRBD1. Losses at the gene ends were 6 bases for V and 2 bases for J; bases not matched to a gene: 5. CDR1 is MNHEY, CDR2 SVGAGI, per germline. The CDR3 consists of 14 residues. The CDR3 DNA reads TGTGCCAGCAGACCGGGACAGGGTACCTACGAGCAGTACTTC. Protein: CASRPGQGTYEQYF.

This chain connects TRBV25-1 to TRBJ1-1; perhaps TRBD1 as D (5 bases). Germline CDR1 is MGHDK and CDR2 is SYGVNS. Trimming removed 6 bases from V and 6 bases from J, with 14 bases in between. The CDR3 covers 13 residues. Written as DNA, the CDR3 is TGTGCCAGCAGGGGCAGGGTGGTTGCTGAAGCTTTCTTT. Its protein product is CASRGRVVAEAFF. Based on the CDR3 plus reference TRBV25-1 and TRBJ1-1, the full variable domain is EADIYQTPRYLVIGTGKKITLECSQTMGHDKMYWYQQDPGMELHLIHYSYGVNSTEKGDLSSESTVSRIRTEHFPLTLESARPSHTSQYLCASRGRVVAEAFFGQGTRLTVV.

The chain couples TRBV10-3 to TRBJ1-1; 7 bases line up with TRBD1. Trimming at V came to 0 bases and at J to 4 bases, leaving 5 bases not matched to a gene. The CDR3 extends over 15 amino acids. Germline CDR1 and CDR2: ENHRY and SYGVKD. The CDR3 is CAISESQGVGTEAFF. CDR3 nucleotides: TGTGCCATCAGTGAGTCGCAGGGGGTGGGCACTGAAGCTTTCTTT.

V gene TRBV28 combines with J gene TRBJ2-1; the match to TRBD2 covers 8 bases. This CDR3 is built from 16 residues. CDR1 and CDR2 (germline): MDHEN, SYDVKM. J gave up 6 bases and V 2 bases, and 9 bases lay outside the gene matches. The CDR3 is CASSLLTGGPSNEQFF. In DNA form, the CDR3 reads TGTGCCAGCAGTTTACTAACGGGGGGGCCGAGCAATGAGCAGTTCTTC.

The chain couples TRBV5-1 to TRBJ2-7; maybe TRBD2 (6 bases). The CDR3 is 15 amino acids. Germline V CDR1 and CDR2: SGHRS, YFSETQ. V lost 1 base, J lost 2 bases, and 13 bases lay in between. This CDR3 is CASSLLTSGAYEQYF. The CDR3 coding sequence is TGCGCCAGCAGCTTGCTCACGTCGGGGGCCTACGAGCAGTACTTC.

The chain has TRBV5-1 and TRBJ1-1; 10 bases line up with TRBD1. CDR3 length: 17 amino acids. Germline V gene sequence: CDR1 SGHRS, CDR2 YFSETQ. Unmatched junction bases numbered 9, after V lost 3 bases and J lost 1 base. CDR3 residues: CASSSEPGQGPNTEAFF. The CDR3 DNA reads TGCGCCAGCAGCTCCGAGCCGGGACAGGGGCCGAACACTGAAGCTTTCTTT.

The chain employs TRBV6-5 and TRBJ1-5, with D tentatively TRBD1 (6 bases). Between the trimmed V and J ends, which lost 5 bases and 7 bases, there was a span of 12 bases. The CDR3 covers 13 residues. Germline loops: CDR1 MNHEY, CDR2 SVGAGI. The CDR3 loop is CASSIEGGQPQHF. As DNA, the CDR3 is TGTGCCAGCAGTATAGAGGGGGGGCAGCCCCAGCATTTT.

This clone showed up just a few times. This sequence joins TRBV6-4 and TRBJ1-6; a weak D match, TRBD1 (5 bases). Germline CDR1 is MRHNA and CDR2 is SNTAGT. The CDR3 has 13 amino acids. Trimming stripped 7 bases from V and 13 bases from J, with 17 bases between. CDR3 sequence: CASTFGGVDPLHF. The CDR3 DNA reads TGTGCCAGCACGTTCGGGGGGGTGGATCCCCTCCACTTT.

The V call is TRBV3-1 (or the pseudogene TRBV3-2), the J call TRBJ1-2; TRBD1 matches 7 bases. Germline CDR1 and CDR2: LGHDT and YNNKEL (reference sequence). The ends lost 1 base at V and 7 bases at J; junction bases unmatched: 6. CDR3 size: 14 residues. For the CDR3, the DNA is TGTGCCAGCAGCCAAGGGACAGGACCAGTTGGCTACACCTTC. It codes for CASSQGTGPVGYTF.

V usage is TRBV3-1 (or the pseudogene TRBV3-2) and J usage is TRBJ1-4, with D possibly matching TRBD1 (6 bases). Germline V lookup: CDR1 LGHDT, CDR2 YNNKEL (reference sequence). CDR3 size: 14 residues. Trimming pared 8 bases from V and 4 bases from J, leaving 14 bases between. Written as DNA, the CDR3 is TGTGCCAGCGGGGGGGGCGCAGGTAATGAAAAACTGTTTTTT. Amino acids: CASGGGAGNEKLFF.

The chain is built from TRBV29-1 and TRBJ2-5; the D gene is possibly TRBD1 (6 bases). This CDR3 contains 11 residues. CDR1 and CDR2 (germline): SQVTM, ANQGSEA. The DNA for the CDR3 is TGCGGGGGCCGGTGGGGCGCGGCCCAGTACTTC. Protein: CGGRWGAAQYF.

The sample holds one count of this clone. The rearrangement joins TRBV5-6 to TRBJ1-2; D gene uncertain. This CDR3 spans 13 amino acids. V lost 4 bases, J lost 1 base, and 8 bases lay in between. CDR1 is SGHDT and CDR2 is YYEEEE in the germline V gene. CDR3 amino acids: CASSPGSNYGYTF. The DNA for the CDR3 is TGTGCCAGCAGCCCCGGGAGTAACTATGGCTACACCTTC.